Below are 25 T cell receptor beta chains sequenced from a single sample in a study of blood T cell repertoires in COVID-19. Profiling relied on immunoSEQ multiplex PCR, and the TCRdb table lists in-frame clones only, not all of them. The sample has about 77,000 clones, 88% seen once. The sample comprised peripheral blood. The receptor set was obtained from a woman aged 80 or over with acute or convalescent COVID-19.

This sequence joins TRBV19 and TRBJ2-1, with TRBD2 identical over 9 bases. V was clipped by 5 bases and J by 10 bases; unmatched bases: 12. CDR1 is LNHDA, CDR2 SQIVND, per germline (reference sequence). The CDR3 length is 15 residues. CDR3 coding DNA: TGTGCCAGTAGTCTCGTTAGCGGGAGTAGAAAGGAGCAGTTCTTC. Its translation is CASSLVSGSRKEQFF.

The gene calls are TRBV9 and TRBJ2-7; 7 bases are shared with TRBD2. The germline CDR1 and CDR2 sequences are SGDLS and YYNGEE. The CDR3 is 16 residues long. V trimming: 0 bases; J trimming: 2 bases; junction bases outside the gene matches: 8. This chain's CDR3 is CASSVGKGAGAYEQYF. The CDR3 DNA sequence: TGTGCCAGCAGCGTAGGGAAAGGTGCGGGGGCCTACGAGCAGTACTTC. Filled out from reference TRBV9 and TRBJ2-7, the complete variable domain reads DSGVTQTPKHLITATGQRVTLRCSPRSGDLSVYWYQQSLDQGLQFLIQYYNGEERAKGNILERFSAQQFPDLHSELNLSSLELGDSALYFCASSVGKGAGAYEQYFGPGTRLTVT.

The chain uses TRBV25-1 and TRBJ2-5; TRBD1 matches at 10 bases. Losses at the gene ends were 5 bases for V and 3 bases for J; bases not matched to a gene: 6. CDR1 and CDR2 from the germline V gene are MGHDK and SYGVNS. The CDR3 has 15 residues. DNA for the CDR3: TGTGCCAGCAGTCCCGCGGGACAGGGGAAAGAGACCCAGTACTTC. This gives the protein CASSPAGQGKETQYF.

The rearrangement links TRBV6-2 or TRBV6-3 to TRBJ1-5, with 8 bases aligning to TRBD1. The CDR3 length is 17 residues. The V gene end was trimmed by 0 bases and the J gene end by 3 bases; junction bases not matched to a gene: 7. Germline CDR1 is MNHEY and CDR2 is SVGEGT. CDR3 loop: CASSYSLGTGDNQPQHF. The CDR3 region has the DNA TGTGCCAGCAGTTACTCCCTCGGGACAGGAGACAATCAGCCCCAGCATTTT.

The chain joins TRBV3-1 (or the pseudogene TRBV3-2) to TRBJ1-1, with D unclear. The CDR3 consists of 15 residues. Germline CDR1 LGHDT, CDR2 YNNKEL (reference sequence). The germline V and J ends were trimmed by 0 bases and 5 bases, with 13 bases remaining between them. The CDR3, as DNA: TGTGCCAGCAGCCAAGATTCCCGGGGATCAACTGAAGCTTTCTTT. Translated: CASSQDSRGSTEAFF.

The V call is TRBV9, the J call TRBJ2-2; 8 bases line up with TRBD2. The CDR3 is 15 residues long. Per the germline V gene, CDR1 is SGDLS and CDR2 is YYNGEE. The V segment lost 3 bases and the J segment 6 bases; nucleotides outside the gene matches: 7. This chain's CDR3 is CASSGDGRAAGELFF. The DNA of the CDR3 is TGTGCCAGCAGCGGAGACGGGAGGGCAGCCGGGGAGCTGTTTTTT.

J is TRBJ2-7 and V is TRBV6-5; D ambiguous. V was trimmed by 7 bases and J by 3 bases, leaving 7 bases between them. Looked up from germline, CDR1 is MNHEY and CDR2 is SVGAGI. This CDR3 comprises 11 residues. The CDR3 DNA is TGTGCCAGCACTTCCTACTACGAGCAGTACTTC. Translation gives CASTSYYEQYF.

V and J are TRBV11-2 and TRBJ2-1; 9 bases are shared with TRBD2. This CDR3 has 15 amino acids. Per the germline V gene, CDR1 is SGHAT and CDR2 is FQNNGV. V was clipped by 5 bases and J by 7 bases; unmatched bases: 9. Here the CDR3 DNA reads TGTGCCAGCAGCCAACTAGCGGGCTTTGCGAATGAGCAGTTCTTC. Its protein product is CASSQLAGFANEQFF.

This clone has only one observation. This CDR3 is CASRRQGDNYEQYF. CDR3 nucleotide sequence: TGTGCCAGCAGACGACAGGGGGATAACTACGAGCAGTACTTC. This chain links TRBV5-4 with TRBJ2-7; TRBD1 aligns across 9 bases. Trimming removed 5 bases from V and 3 bases from J; junction bases left unmatched: 6. This CDR3 contains 14 residues. Germline V gives CDR1 SGHNT, CDR2 YYREEE (reference sequence).

The V gene is TRBV7-9, the J gene TRBJ1-1; D remains ambiguous. V lost 6 bases to trimming and J lost 4 bases, with 15 bases between them. This CDR3 region has 14 residues. Germline V gene lookup returns CDR1 SEHNR and CDR2 FQNEAQ (reference sequence). CDR3 sequence reads: CASRPNSEGTEAFF. The CDR3 region has the DNA TGTGCCAGCAGACCGAACTCGGAGGGCACTGAAGCTTTCTTT.

This chain uses TRBV7-8 with TRBJ2-7, with 7 bases lining up with TRBD1. J lost 0 bases, V lost 2 bases, and 7 bases had no gene match. Germline values: CDR1 SGHVS, CDR2 FQNEAQ. The CDR3 is 16 residues long. The DNA of the CDR3 is TGTGCCAGCAGCTTAAAGAAGGACAGGAGCTCCTACGAGCAGTACTTC. Its translation is CASSLKKDRSSYEQYF.

The chain recombines TRBV5-1 with TRBJ2-7; 11 bases agree with TRBD2. J lost 2 bases, V lost 0 bases, and 7 bases had no gene match. The CDR3 is 17 amino acids. CDR1 and CDR2 from the germline V gene are SGHRS and YFSETQ. The CDR3 sequence is CASSLELAGDFPYEQYF. CDR3 in DNA: TGCGCCAGCAGCTTGGAACTAGCGGGAGACTTTCCCTACGAGCAGTACTTC.

This clone was counted a single time. V is TRBV7-9 and J is TRBJ2-4; TRBD1 matches at 7 bases. Germline V gene data show CDR1 as SEHNR and CDR2 as FQNEAQ (reference sequence). The V gene end was trimmed by 1 base and the J gene end by 5 bases; junction bases not matched to a gene: 2. This CDR3 contains 14 residues. The CDR3 loop reads CASSLEGAQNIQYF. The CDR3 DNA reads as TGTGCCAGCAGCTTAGAGGGGGCCCAAAACATTCAGTACTTC.

The chain is built from TRBV9 and TRBJ1-1; possibly TRBD1 for D (6 bases). The CDR3 covers 17 residues. Trimming stripped 4 bases from V and 4 bases from J, with 23 bases between. Germline lookup yields CDR1 SGDLS and CDR2 YYNGEE. In DNA, the CDR3 is TGTGCCAGCAGCATTCAGGGGTCCGCGACCTTGGGCACTGAAGCTTTCTTT. Encoded protein: CASSIQGSATLGTEAFF.

The rearrangement joins TRBV5-4 to TRBJ2-7; 8 bases line up with TRBD1. Unmatched junction bases numbered 6, after V lost 1 base and J lost 3 bases. The germline V gene encodes CDR1 SGHNT and CDR2 YYREEE (reference sequence). This CDR3 comprises 15 residues. Here the CDR3 DNA reads TGTGCCAGCAGCTTGTCCGGACAGGGAGACTACGAGCAGTACTTC. The encoded protein is CASSLSGQGDYEQYF.

The chain recombines TRBV5-1 with TRBJ2-6; 9 positions match TRBD2. With 0 bases clipped from V and 0 bases from J, the junction kept 4 bases outside the gene matches. From germline, CDR1 is SGHRS and CDR2 YFSETQ. The CDR3 contains 18 residues. The chain's CDR3 is CASSLVLAGTSGANVLTF. In DNA, the CDR3 is TGCGCCAGCAGCTTGGTCCTAGCGGGAACCTCTGGGGCCAACGTCCTGACTTTC. Full variable domain (rest looked up from reference TRBV5-1 and TRBJ2-6): KAGVTQTPRYLIKTRGQQVTLSCSPISGHRSVSWYQQTPGQGLQFLFEYFSETQRNKGNFPGRFSGRQFSNSRSEMNVSTLELGDSALYLCASSLVLAGTSGANVLTFGAGSRLTVL.

This rearrangement joins TRBV30 to TRBJ1-4, with 8 bases aligning to TRBD1. The CDR3 has 14 amino acids. CDR1 GTSNPN and CDR2 SVGIG come from the germline V gene (reference sequence). V dropped 8 bases and J dropped 3; count of bases not matched to a gene: 8. The CDR3 reads CARSQGASNEKLFF. CDR3 sequence (DNA): TGTGCCAGGTCCCAGGGGGCGTCTAATGAAAAACTGTTTTTT.

J is TRBJ2-2 and V is TRBV9, with a weak D call TRBD2 (6 bases). The CDR3 has 16 amino acids. V was clipped by 0 bases and J by 2 bases, with 11 bases between them. Per germline, CDR1 SGDLS and CDR2 YYNGEE. DNA of the CDR3: TGTGCCAGCAGCGTAGACCCTAGCGTCAACACCGGGGAGCTGTTTTTT. This gives the protein CASSVDPSVNTGELFF.

The chain joins TRBV19 to TRBJ1-2; no firm D call. Per the germline V gene, CDR1 is LNHDA and CDR2 is SQIVND (reference sequence). The CDR3 loop spans 14 amino acids. The germline V and J ends were trimmed by 0 bases and 4 bases, with 9 bases remaining between them. The CDR3: CASSIEARSYGYTF. DNA of the CDR3: TGTGCCAGTAGTATAGAAGCACGTTCCTATGGCTACACCTTC.

This clone came up a few times. The J gene is TRBJ1-1, the V gene TRBV12-3 or TRBV12-4; no firm D call. V was shortened by 5 bases and J by 1 base, with 8 bases between the two germline ends. This CDR3 is built from 13 residues. The CDR3: CASSLPGNTEAFF. The CDR3 bases are TGTGCCAGCAGTCTCCCAGGGAACACTGAAGCTTTCTTT.

This chain joins TRBV5-1 and TRBJ2-5; 12 positions agree with TRBD1. Germline CDR1 and CDR2: SGHRS and YFSETQ. With 3 bases clipped from V and 1 base from J, the junction kept 4 bases outside the gene matches. This CDR3 has 16 amino acids. In DNA, the CDR3 is TGCGCCAGCAGCTCCGGGGACAGGGGGCCCCAAGAGACCCAGTACTTC. Its translation is CASSSGDRGPQETQYF.

This chain connects TRBV20-1 to TRBJ1-1; D uncertain. CDR1 and CDR2 (germline): DFQATT, SNEGSKA (reference sequence). The CDR3 extends over 11 amino acids. Trimming removed 4 bases from V and 7 bases from J, with 10 bases in between. The CDR3 sequence is CSAKPQNEAFF. The CDR3 DNA is TGCAGTGCTAAACCCCAGAATGAAGCTTTCTTT.

V is TRBV25-1 and J is TRBJ2-1; 14 bases align to TRBD2. There are 16 residues in the CDR3. Germline CDR1 MGHDK, CDR2 SYGVNS. J was trimmed by 7 bases and V by 7 bases; bases with no gene match: 9. The CDR3 coding sequence is TGTGCCAGCATGACTAGCGGGGGGGCCGGCCAGAATGAGCAGTTCTTC. Protein sequence: CASMTSGGAGQNEQFF. Full variable domain (missing parts from reference TRBV25-1 and TRBJ2-1): EADIYQTPRYLVIGTGKKITLECSQTMGHDKMYWYQQDPGMELHLIHYSYGVNSTEKGDLSSESTVSRIRTEHFPLTLESARPSHTSQYLCASMTSGGAGQNEQFFGPGTRLTVL.

This clone came up once. The genes are TRBV29-1 and TRBJ2-5; possible D gene TRBD1, 6 bases. CDR1 and CDR2 (germline): SQVTM, ANQGSEA. Trimming took off 4 bases at V and 4 bases at J, with 22 bases between the two ends. This CDR3 contains 16 residues. The CDR3 DNA reads as TGCAGCGTTGTCCCCATTCTAGGGGGATCGGGAGAGACCCAGTACTTC. This gives the protein CSVVPILGGSGETQYF.

The CDR3 bases are TGTGCCAGCAGCTTGGGGACAGACAATGAAAAACTGTTTTTT. Protein product: CASSLGTDNEKLFF. The chain couples TRBV7-9 to TRBJ1-4, with 7 bases matching TRBD1. J lost 5 bases, V lost 3 bases, and 3 bases had no gene match. The germline gives CDR1 SEHNR, CDR2 FQNEAQ (reference sequence). This CDR3 has 14 amino acids.